The entry that follows covers one T cell receptor beta chain sequence. This clonotype was seen more than once but under ten times. Its antigen has not been determined. No base-level quality is on record; no much larger clone is a single base apart. V and J are truncated by 8 bases and 1 base respectively, leaving an intervening sequence of 19 bases. According to the germline V gene, CDR1 reads SGHTA and CDR2 reads FQGTGA. The CDR3 starts with the cysteine, ends with the phenylalanine, and has 16 residues. CDR3 DNA is the only sequence kept; it has 48 bases, read in frame from the first base. The library was made by 5' RACE. TCRdb names Illumina HiSeq 2500 as the instrument used. The second PCR ran for about 7 to 11 cycles and used a J-beta primer mix along with a sample-barcoded 5' primer. A template-switch 5' adaptor carrying 12 random nucleotides introduced a unique molecular identifier onto each TCR beta cDNA molecule. Each sample yielded at least 3 million CDR3-containing paired-end reads. First-strand cDNA synthesis was performed from all RNA using the Mint cDNA synthesis kit, with priming by a TRBC-specific oligonucleotide. All cDNA was treated with uracil-DNA glycosylase and then went through a first 18-cycle PCR with the universal primers M1SS and BC2_uni_R. Per the original workflow: For normalization, 1 million high-quality reads, each with a distinct molecular identifier, were randomly selected from each sample. Reads sharing molecular identifiers were discarded rather than binned into consensus sequences. MiTCR, run with a Q25 quality threshold and the strictest error-elimination algorithm, handled CDR3 identification, clonotype clustering and error correction. A nonparametric unseen species model with Euler transformation was used to estimate lower-bound total TCR beta diversity. TCRdb reworked the public reads: Q25 trimming with fastp, MiXCR clone assembly, productive beta chains retained. Rows with a matching CDR3 protein are joined into one entry that keeps the most common DNA and genes. TCRdb, rather than the study authors, made the V and J calls. Here the sample has 1.5 million or so distinct CDR3 sequences; approximately 38% occur a single time. The top ten clonotypes cover around 8% of the sample.

This specimen comes from a study of blood T cells in healthy people across ages (dated by TCRdb to about 2015). General notes on the study: In model experiments, template switching captured about one uniquely barcoded TCR beta cDNA molecule for every two T cells. Using deep sequencing normalized with unique cDNA molecular identifiers, the study measured how TCR beta repertoire diversity changes with age. Donors were grouped into four age groups: young (average approximately 15 years), middle-aged (around 39), aged (roughly 67) and long-lived (less than 85). To avoid experimental bias, donors of different ages were distributed randomly across sequencing lanes. The study analyzed two additional independent replicas of 1 million unique cDNA reads from the same blood draw for two donors, one aged 18 to 30 and one aged 80 or older. Findings and caveats that apply to the study as a whole: Compared with the aged group, the long-lived group had more naive CD4+ T cells, fewer expanded clones and increased TCR diversity, a pattern suggesting age selection. As age increased, observed TCR beta diversity per million T cells dropped in a roughly linear way, and a significant reduction was already evident by age about 40. Because profiling used bulk unsorted PBMCs, naive and antigen-experienced compartments could not be compared conclusively. Estimates of total diversity from one million sequenced T cells were regarded as lower bounds and underestimates. The CMV infection status of donors was not known, potentially confounding age-related changes in expanded clonotypes. There was a strong correlation between observed TCR beta diversity and the percentage of naive T cells measured by flow cytometry.

Donors were 39 systemically healthy Caucasian individuals from Russia aged roughly 6 to 90 years. Each donor gave about 11 milliliters of peripheral blood, drawn into EDTA-treated Vacutainer tubes. PBMCs were isolated by Ficoll-Paque density-gradient centrifugation, with at least 6 million obtained per sample. Trizol reagent was used to extract total RNA from the PBMCs, yielding at least 6 micrograms per sample. For every donor, flow cytometry on a PBMC aliquot measured the percentage of naive CD45RAhigh/CD27high T cells. The chain was built from TRBV7-3 and TRBJ2-3; TRBD2 is perhaps the D gene, given 7 matching bases. Input material: blood. The receptor was isolated from a woman under 30 in good health. The DNA reads as follows: TGTGCCAGCTCCCTATTAGGCGGGGGCGGCACAGATACGCAGTATTTT. It translates as CASSLLGGGGTDTQYF.